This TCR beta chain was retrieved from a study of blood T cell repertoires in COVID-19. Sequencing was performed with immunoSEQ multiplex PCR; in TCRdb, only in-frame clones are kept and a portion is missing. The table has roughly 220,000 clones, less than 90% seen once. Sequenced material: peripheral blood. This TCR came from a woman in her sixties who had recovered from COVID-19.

The CDR3 protein is CASSRGQGETQYF. CDR3 sequence (DNA): TGTGCCAGCAGCCGTGGACAGGGTGAGACCCAGTACTTC. This chain uses TRBV7-3 with TRBJ2-5; 8 positions match TRBD1. CDR3 length equals 13 residues. CDR1 and CDR2 from the germline V gene are SGHTA and FQGTGA. J lost 5 bases, V lost 5 bases, and 4 bases had no gene match.